These 3 T cell receptor beta chains came from one sample sequenced in a study of shared clonotypes between healthy human individuals. Assay used: immunoSEQ multiplex PCR; TCRdb lists only in-frame clones, some missing. The sample shows 1.4 million to 1.5 million clones, around 97% of them seen only once. Sequenced input: naive CD4+ T cells sorted from blood. Subset of the sample: CD45RA+ positively selected. These receptor sequences come from a man aged 25-45 years in good health.

This sequence joins TRBV5-4 and TRBJ1-2; D is possibly TRBD1 (5 bases). Germline assignment: CDR1 SGHNT and CDR2 YYREEE (reference sequence). The CDR3 extends over 16 amino acids. Trimming removed 1 base at V and 3 bases at J, with 16 bases between. The CDR3 DNA reads TGTGCCAGCAGCTTGTATGTCCCAGGGAACTACTATGGCTACACCTTC. Translated: CASSLYVPGNYYGYTF.

The chain links TRBV7-3 to TRBJ2-2; 10 bases are shared with TRBD1. The CDR3 consists of 15 residues. V was pared by 6 bases and J by 5 bases, with 6 bases of the junction left unmatched. Germline CDR1 is SGHTA and CDR2 is FQGTGA. CDR3: CASSHRDRGTGELFF. CDR3 DNA sequence: TGTGCCAGCAGTCATCGGGACAGGGGTACCGGGGAGCTGTTTTTT.

V is TRBV5-6 and J is TRBJ2-1; D ambiguous. With 6 bases removed from V and 3 bases from J, the gap between germline ends came to 19 bases. This CDR3 contains 16 residues. From germline, CDR1 is SGHDT and CDR2 YYEEEE. This CDR3 is CASTWPRANLYNEQFF. In DNA form, the CDR3 reads TGTGCCAGCACCTGGCCTCGGGCCAATCTCTACAATGAGCAGTTCTTC.